This TCR beta chain appears in the sequencing data of a study of T cell responses to AZD1222 COVID-19 vaccine. The repertoire was sequenced with immunoSEQ multiplex PCR; TCRdb's copy has only in-frame clones and lacks some. This sample has 85,000 to 130,000 clones, with 90% found just once. The sequence came from an adult who received the AZD1222 COVID-19 vaccine. The specimen was peripheral blood, collected 28 days after the second AZD1222 dose.

In DNA form, the CDR3 reads TGCGCCAGCAGCCAAGATCGGGGGGCCTTAGGGGAGACCCAGTACTTC. Translation gives CASSQDRGALGETQYF. The rearrangement links TRBV4-3 to TRBJ2-5; tentative D call: TRBD2 (7 bases). The ends were cut back, 0 bases at V and 5 bases at J, with 16 bases in the middle. The CDR3 is made up of 16 amino acids. Germline V gene sequence: CDR1 LGHNA, CDR2 YSLEER.